This TCR beta chain was identified in a study of shared clonotypes between healthy human individuals. Broader study findings: It was observed that approximately 5% of naive CD4 clonotypes were shared across a few donors.

As for this clone: Its target is not known. In the same sample, other DNA sequences code for this CDR3.

Splitting the CD4+ cells yielded a CD45RA+ naive subset and a CD45RA-negative memory subset. Trimming cost V 4 bases and J 5 bases, with 8 bases left between them. Germline-derived CDR1 and CDR2 are ENHRY and SYGVKD. The CDR3 is 12 amino acids. It was at deep level that the assay was run. Repertoires were generated with immunoSEQ multiplex PCR, while TCRdb's copy carries only in-frame clones and drops some. The sample holds about 1 million clones, approximately 70% seen once. The chain uses TRBV10-3 and TRBJ2-5; a possible D gene is TRBD2 (7 bases). Sequenced: memory CD4+ T cells sorted from blood. Noted subset: CD45RA-negative fraction. The clonotype comes from a man between 18 and 35 years old in good health. The CDR3 DNA follows: TGTGCCATCAGTGGGGGGGGCGAGACCCAGTACTTC. Amino acids: CAISGGGETQYF.